These T cell receptor beta chains were read from a single sample in a study of TIL therapy for anti-PD-1-resistant metastatic lung cancer. The assay was immunoSEQ multiplex PCR, and TCRdb's table has in-frame clones only and misses some. The sample carries 95,000 or so clones, 55% to 75% recorded once. The material was tumor tissue, obtained at baseline. Every receptor here comes from a person between 25 and 79 years old with non-small cell lung cancer. CDR3s include the opening cysteine and the closing phenylalanine or tryptophan. A D gene is named only where the DNA matches it firmly. Not every row has a clone size; where given, it reads once, few, many or a size class.

few	TRBV2	TRBJ2-7	TRBD2	TGTGCCAGCAGGACTAGCGGTAGATCCTACGAGCAGTACTTC	CASRTSGRSYEQYF
NA	TRBV5-8	TRBJ2-4	TRBD2	TGTGCCAGCAGCTTGTTTCTAGCGGGTCTTAAGGATCAGTACTTC	CASSLFLAGLKDQYF
NA	TRBV15	TRBJ2-4	NA	TGTGCCACCAGCAGAGAAAGTCCCCTAGCCAAAAACATTCAGTACTTC	CATSRESPLAKNIQYF
NA	TRBV9	TRBJ2-7	NA	TGTGCCAGCAGCTCTCACCCCCTCGGACTTGCCGGGACGTACGAGCAGTACTTC	CASSSHPLGLAGTYEQYF
NA	TRBV2	TRBJ1-1	NA	TGTGCCAGCAGCCAAGCCCCGTCGAGAGGCACTGAAGCTTTCTTT	CASSQAPSRGTEAFF
NA	TRBV5-1	TRBJ1-4	TRBD1	TGCGCCAGCAGCGACGGGACAGGGGGCGCTGGAAAACTGTTTTTT	CASSDGTGGAGKLFF
NA	TRBV3-1/TRBV3-2	TRBJ1-3	NA	TGTGCCAGCAGCCGGATAGTCTTCGGGAGCTCTGGAAACACCATATATTTT	CASSRIVFGSSGNTIYF
NA	TRBV27	TRBJ1-1	NA	TGTGCCAGCAGACAACTAACTATGAACACTGAAGCTTTCTTT	CASRQLTMNTEAFF
NA	TRBV27	TRBJ1-4	TRBD1	TGTGCCAGCAGTTCCCTGCTTACAGGGGCCCGTAATGAAAAACTGTTTTTT	CASSSLLTGARNEKLFF
NA	TRBV21-1	TRBJ2-3	NA	TGTGCCAGCAGCGGGAGGACGAAAATGTTAGATACGCAGTATTTT	CASSGRTKMLDTQYF
NA	TRBV6-6	TRBJ1-5	TRBD1	TGTGCCAGCAGCCTTAAGGGACAGGGTAATCAGCCCCAGCATTTT	CASSLKGQGNQPQHF
NA	TRBV6-1	TRBJ1-3	NA	TGTGCCAGCAGTGAACAGGCCCGCTCTGGAAACACCATATATTTT	CASSEQARSGNTIYF
NA	TRBV30	TRBJ1-3	NA	TGTGCCGGAGGGGGAGTCTCTGGAAACACCATATATTTT	CAGGGVSGNTIYF
NA	TRBV18	TRBJ2-5	NA	TGTGCCAGCTCAAAGTACCAAGAGACCCAGTACTTC	CASSKYQETQYF
few	TRBV19	TRBJ2-1	NA	TGTGCCAGTATGTCGGCATCCGAATACAATGAGCAGTTCTTC	CASMSASEYNEQFF
NA	TRBV28	TRBJ1-3	TRBD1	TGTGCCAGCAGTCCAGGGGGCTCTGGAAACACCATATATTTT	CASSPGGSGNTIYF
NA	TRBV5-6	TRBJ1-1	NA	TGTGCCAGCAGACTGGTACTGAACACTGAAGCTTTCTTT	CASRLVLNTEAFF
once	TRBV9	TRBJ2-5	NA	TGTGCCAGCAGCGGGGGGGCCCCCCAAGAGACCCAGTACTTC	CASSGGAPQETQYF
NA	TRBV7-9	TRBJ2-7	TRBD2	TGTGCCAGCAGCTTAGGGGGGCGGGGGGCTTACGAGCAGTACTTC	CASSLGGRGAYEQYF
NA	TRBV4-3	TRBJ2-7	TRBD1	TGCGCCAGCAGCCCCGGACAGGGGGCAAAGCAGTACTTC	CASSPGQGAKQYF
NA	TRBV18	TRBJ2-7	NA	TGTGCCAGCTCACCAGTTCCAGTACTCAACTCCTACGAGCAGTACTTC	CASSPVPVLNSYEQYF
NA	TRBV5-5	TRBJ2-4	NA	TGTGCCAGCAGAAGGGAGGGGGGGCGGAACATTCAGTACTTC	CASRREGGRNIQYF
NA	TRBV29-1	TRBJ2-7	TRBD1	TGCAGCGTTGTTGAGGGACAGCACTACGAGCAGTACTTC	CSVVEGQHYEQYF
NA	TRBV15	TRBJ2-3	NA	TGTGCCACCAGCAGAGGTTCGGGATTAAGCACAGATACGCAGTATTTT	CATSRGSGLSTDTQYF
few	TRBV24-1	TRBJ2-2	NA	TGTGCCACCGGCGAATATTCAAATTTGAACACCGGGGAGCTGTTTTTT	CATGEYSNLNTGELFF
NA	TRBV7-9	TRBJ2-1	TRBD1	TGTGCCAGCAGCGTAGCCGGACAGGGGCGCAAAAATGAGCAGTTCTTC	CASSVAGQGRKNEQFF
many	TRBV30	TRBJ2-5	NA	TGTGCCTGTCTAAGCAGGGAATCTTTGCAAGAGACCCAGTACTTC	CACLSRESLQETQYF
many	TRBV4-2	TRBJ2-1	TRBD2	TGTGCCAGCAGCCAAGAAGGGGAACGGGGGGGCCCTCGTAATGAGCAGTTCTTC	CASSQEGERGGPRNEQFF
NA	TRBV18	TRBJ1-1	NA	TGTGCCAGCTCACCAAAACCCGACAGATTGAACACTGAAGCTTTCTTT	CASSPKPDRLNTEAFF
many	TRBV5-1	TRBJ2-7	TRBD1	TGCGCCAGCAGCTTGGTACAGGGGGCGAACGAGCAGTACTTC	CASSLVQGANEQYF
NA	TRBV12-3/TRBV12-4	TRBJ2-6	NA	TGTGCCAGCGACAACTCTGGGGCCAACGTCCTGACTTTC	CASDNSGANVLTF
NA	TRBV7-9	TRBJ2-1	TRBD2	TGTGCCAGCAGCTCCCGACTAGCGGGGCTCGTTAGGGGGGGTGAGCAGTTCTTC	CASSSRLAGLVRGGEQFF
NA	TRBV24-1	TRBJ2-1	TRBD1	TGTGCCACCAGTGACCGACCGGGACAGGGGCCCTACAATGAGCAGTTCTTC	CATSDRPGQGPYNEQFF
NA	TRBV19	TRBJ1-2	NA	TGTGCCAGTAGTATATTACTAACAAGACAGGCGGTTTCTAACTATGGCTACACCTTC	CASSILLTRQAVSNYGYTF
NA	TRBV29-1	TRBJ2-2	NA	TGCAGCGCTGGGCGCGGTGGGTGGGACACCGGGGAGCTGTTTTTT	CSAGRGGWDTGELFF
NA	TRBV7-9	TRBJ2-2	NA	TGTGCCAGCAACTGGGACGGGGAGCTGTTTTTT	CASNWDGELFF
NA	TRBV18	TRBJ2-7	NA	TGTGCCAGCTCACCGAACGGCTACGAGCAGTACTTC	CASSPNGYEQYF
NA	TRBV28	TRBJ2-3	NA	TGTGCCACCACTTCTGGCACAGATACGCAGTATTTT	CATTSGTDTQYF
few	TRBV4-2	TRBJ1-3	NA	TGTGCCAGCAGCCGAGCACAGGTTGGAAACACCATATATTTT	CASSRAQVGNTIYF
NA	TRBV28	TRBJ2-5	NA	TGTGCCAGCCCTGACTTACGAGGGACCCAGTACTTC	CASPDLRGTQYF
few	TRBV25-1	TRBJ2-7	NA	TGTGCCAGCAGTGAATTAGGGTTTCTCGAGCAGTACTTC	CASSELGFLEQYF
NA	TRBV19	TRBJ2-1	NA	TGTGCCAGTAGTATACCCGACAGTCTCAATGAGCAGTTCTTC	CASSIPDSLNEQFF
NA	TRBV14	TRBJ2-5	NA	TGTGCCAGCAGCTATCAAGAGACCCAGTACTTC	CASSYQETQYF
NA	TRBV21-1	TRBJ2-2	NA	TGTGCCACCGACGGCAGATTCCACACCGGGGAGCTGTTTTTT	CATDGRFHTGELFF
NA	TRBV7-2	TRBJ2-1	TRBD1	TGTGCCAGCAGCAGAGACAGGGGGAACTACAATGAGCAGTTCTTC	CASSRDRGNYNEQFF
NA	TRBV11-2	TRBJ2-3	NA	TGTGCCAGCAGCTTAGATGGTACAGATACGCAGTATTTT	CASSLDGTDTQYF
NA	TRBV15	TRBJ2-1	NA	TGTGCCACCAGCAGAAGCACAGGGTCCTACAATGAGCAGTTCTTC	CATSRSTGSYNEQFF
NA	TRBV19	TRBJ1-6	NA	TGTGCCAGTAGAGAGGACATAAAGGGTTCACCCCTCCACTTT	CASREDIKGSPLHF
NA	TRBV28	TRBJ1-2	TRBD1	TGTGCCAGCAGTGGGACCGGGACAGGGAGGTATGGCTACACCTTC	CASSGTGTGRYGYTF
NA	TRBV5-8	TRBJ1-6	NA	TGTGCCAGCAGCTTGGGACCCGCTGGGGGAGCGAGCTCCTATAATTCACCCCTCCACTTT	CASSLGPAGGASSYNSPLHF